These 10 T cell receptor beta chains were all obtained from the same sample, sequenced in a study of T cells in Graves' hyperthyroidism and ophthalmopathy. Amplification of TCR beta CDR3 regions was performed using RNA transcripts as template. The primer set for the first-round RT-PCR of the TCR CDR3 was HTBI. TCRdb passed the multiplex PCR reads through MiXCR, listing each CDR3 protein once. The sample shows about 480,000 distinct CDR3 sequences, about an eighth of them seen only once. Sequenced sample: blood. The receptor source for this set is a woman younger than 30 with Graves' hyperthyroidism.

This clonotype appeared many times. This chain joins TRBV12-3 or TRBV12-4 and TRBJ2-5; TRBD2 matches 12 bases. The J segment lost 5 bases and the V segment lost 9 bases, leaving 7 bases of the junction unmatched. This CDR3 is built from 14 residues. The CDR3 is CASSLAGGIETQYF. In nucleotides, the CDR3 is TGTGCCAGTTCGCTAGCGGGAGGGATCGAGACCCAGTACTTC.

This clonotype was seen ten or more times. The rearrangement joins TRBV18 to TRBJ2-7, with D unclear. Trimming took off 8 bases at V and 0 bases at J, with 11 bases between the two ends. The CDR3 is 13 residues long. Germline lookup yields CDR1 KGHSH and CDR2 LQKENI. The CDR3 nucleotides read TGTGCCAGCGGAACGAGAGACTCCTACGAGCAGTACTTC. Translated, it gives CASGTRDSYEQYF.

This clonotype came up many times. The chain is built from TRBV7-9 and TRBJ2-1; D unresolved. Germline V CDR1 and CDR2: SEHNR, FQNEAQ (reference sequence). This CDR3 contains 16 residues. The ends were cut back, 5 bases at V and 8 bases at J, with 22 bases in the middle. CDR3 nucleotides: TGTGCCAGCAGCAGCCTCCGGCTCCAACTTGATCATGAGCAGTTCTTC. This sequence encodes CASSSLRLQLDHEQFF. Complete variable domain (other parts from reference TRBV7-9 and TRBJ2-1): DTGVSQNPRHKITKRGQNVTFRCDPISEHNRLYWYRQTLGQGPEFLTYFQNEAQLEKSRLLSDRFSAERPKGSFSTLEIQRTEQGDSAMYLCASSSLRLQLDHEQFFGPGTRLTVL.

There are a few counts of this clonotype. The CDR3 region is CASSVGLAGDEQFF. CDR3 bases: TGTGCCAGCAGCGTGGGACTAGCGGGAGATGAGCAGTTCTTC. The V gene is TRBV9, the J gene TRBJ2-1; 14 positions agree with TRBD2. V gave up 2 bases and J gave up 8 bases; unmatched junction bases: 0. CDR3 length: 14 residues. Germline CDR1 reads SGDLS; CDR2 reads YYNGEE.

This clonotype was detected ten times or more. V usage is TRBV12-3 or TRBV12-4 and J usage is TRBJ1-2, with D uncertain. With 6 bases removed from V and 5 bases from J, the gap between germline ends came to 13 bases. The CDR3 sequence is 13 residues long. CDR3 bases: TGTGCCAGCAGCCTACGGGCCCCATATGGCTACACCTTC. This codes for CASSLRAPYGYTF.

This clonotype has a count of ten or more. The rearrangement links TRBV10-2 to TRBJ2-5; weak D call: TRBD2 (5 bases). CDR1 WSHSY and CDR2 SAAADI come from the germline V gene. The CDR3 has 13 residues. Trimming left V 3 bases short and J 3 bases short, with 8 bases between. CDR3 coding DNA: TGCGCCAGCAGTGATCCGGGAAAAGAGACCCAGTACTTC. This codes for CASSDPGKETQYF.

This clonotype occurred many times. CDR3 bases: TGTGCCAGTAGTATGGTCACGGTGTCTAACTATGGCTACACCTTC. Translating gives CASSMVTVSNYGYTF. This rearrangement joins TRBV19 to TRBJ1-2; D uncertain. V lost 3 bases and J lost 0, with 11 bases in between. Germline lookup yields CDR1 LNHDA and CDR2 SQIVND (reference sequence). The CDR3 contains 15 residues.

This clonotype was detected only a few times. This chain links TRBV13 with TRBJ1-1; no firm D call. CDR3 length: 14 residues. CDR1 and CDR2 (germline): PRHDT, FYEKMQ (reference sequence). V was cut by 5 bases and J by 1 base, with 11 bases left in between. The CDR3 DNA reads TGTGCCAGCAGCCATCCGTCGAGGAACACTGAAGCTTTCTTT. This encodes CASSHPSRNTEAFF. Combining the CDR3 with reference TRBV13 and TRBJ1-1 gives the whole variable domain AAGVIQSPRHLIKEKRETATLKCYPIPRHDTVYWYQQGPGQDPQFLISFYEKMQSDKGSIPDRFSAQQFSDYHSELNMSSLELGDSALYFCASSHPSRNTEAFFGQGTRLTVV.

The CDR3 loop is CASSAVSQGNTEAFF. The DNA for the CDR3 is TGTGCCAGTTCAGCCGTCTCACAAGGAAACACTGAAGCTTTCTTT. J is TRBJ1-1 and V is TRBV19; D ambiguous. The germline V and J ends were trimmed by 8 bases and 2 bases, with 18 bases remaining between them. Germline-derived CDR1 and CDR2 are LNHDA and SQIVND (reference sequence). This CDR3 is built from 15 residues. The full variable domain, in which reference TRBV19 and TRBJ1-1 provide the parts outside the CDR3, is DGGITQSPKYLFRKEGQNVTLSCEQNLNHDAMYWYRQDPGQGLRLIYYSQIVNDFQKGDIAEGYSVSREKKESFPLTVTSAQKNPTAFYLCASSAVSQGNTEAFFGQGTRLTVV.

The V and J genes are TRBV6-2 or TRBV6-3 and TRBJ2-3; 12 nucleotides align to TRBD2. In germline, CDR1 is MNHEY, CDR2 SVGEGT. The V segment lost 6 bases and the J segment 10 bases; nucleotides outside the gene matches: 8. The CDR3 spans 14 residues. The CDR3 protein is CASRGTSGRDAQYF. The CDR3 nucleotides read TGTGCCAGCAGAGGGACTAGCGGGCGCGATGCGCAGTATTTT.